The 2 T cell receptor beta chains listed next were all sequenced from one sample in a study of control samples from healthy donors and cancer patients. Only in-frame clones appear in the TCRdb table, and some are missing; sequencing was by immunoSEQ multiplex PCR. The sample yields roughly 170,000 clones, just over 90% seen once. Sequencing was carried out using blood. These receptors all stem from a woman aged 55 to 70 in good health.

This clone was picked up one time. The chain joins TRBV11-2 to TRBJ1-5, with D unclear. Germline V gives CDR1 SGHAT, CDR2 FQNNGV. V lost 7 bases and J 6 bases, leaving 7 bases between the germline ends. This CDR3 is 11 amino acids long. As DNA, the CDR3 is TGTGCCAGCAAGGGCGGTCAGCCCCAGCATTTT. It encodes CASKGGQPQHF.

The V and J genes are TRBV2 and TRBJ1-1; 8 bases align to TRBD1. The length of the CDR3 is 17 residues. Per the germline V gene, CDR1 is SNHLY and CDR2 is FYNNEI. The junction had 12 bases not matched to a gene; V was cut back by 6 bases and J by 0 bases. The CDR3 loop is CASRIGQGKLVNTEAFF. CDR3 sequence (DNA): TGTGCCAGCAGGATAGGACAGGGAAAGTTGGTGAACACTGAAGCTTTCTTT.